These T cell receptor beta chains were read from a single sample in a study of cytomegalovirus exposure and HLA in healthy donors. Data came from immunoSEQ multiplex PCR; TCRdb stores just in-frame clones and leaves some out. Of tens of thousands of clones in the sample, approximately 65% were seen once. Sequenced sample: PBMCs. The receptors were sampled from a man between 25 and 39 years old in good health and CMV-seronegative. Both conserved end residues are part of each CDR3. The D gene is left open where the match is weak. Clone size, where shown, is once, few, many, or a class for clones that have expanded.

clone size: once
J gene: TRBJ1-2
D gene: NA
V gene: TRBV7-9
CDR3 protein: CASSLGGGEAGYTF

clone size: NA
J gene: TRBJ2-7
D gene: NA
V gene: TRBV29-1
CDR3 protein: CSVLLVRSPYEQYF

clone size: few
J gene: TRBJ2-1
D gene: TRBD1
V gene: TRBV2
CDR3 protein: CASSGQGNYNEQFF

clone size: few
J gene: TRBJ2-6
D gene: TRBD1
V gene: TRBV27
CDR3 protein: CASSLWARGLSGANVLTF

clone size: few
J gene: TRBJ2-7
D gene: NA
V gene: TRBV7-6
CDR3 protein: CASSRGGDSYEQYF

clone size: NA
J gene: TRBJ2-3
D gene: NA
V gene: TRBV5-6
CDR3 protein: CASSRGDTQYF

clone size: NA
J gene: TRBJ2-4
D gene: NA
V gene: TRBV1
CDR3 protein: CTSSQEENRDQENIQYF

clone size: NA
J gene: TRBJ2-5
D gene: TRBD2
V gene: TRBV15
CDR3 protein: CATSRAGLAGGGETQYF

clone size: NA
J gene: TRBJ1-5
D gene: NA
V gene: TRBV6-5
CDR3 protein: CASSSNLGGQPQHF

clone size: NA
J gene: TRBJ2-7
D gene: NA
V gene: TRBV9
CDR3 protein: CASSVPRRPSYEQYF

clone size: NA
J gene: TRBJ1-1
D gene: NA
V gene: TRBV18
CDR3 protein: CASSPPFQGSEAFF

clone size: NA
J gene: TRBJ2-2
D gene: TRBD2
V gene: TRBV30
CDR3 protein: CAWAPGLGDTGELFF

clone size: once
J gene: TRBJ1-5
D gene: NA
V gene: TRBV2
CDR3 protein: CASGLMVGNQPQHF

clone size: few
J gene: TRBJ1-5
D gene: NA
V gene: TRBV30
CDR3 protein: CAWSVRLGFSNQHQHF

clone size: NA
J gene: TRBJ2-7
D gene: TRBD1
V gene: TRBV5-1
CDR3 protein: CASSSGTGAYEQYF

clone size: NA
J gene: TRBJ2-2
D gene: TRBD2
V gene: TRBV11-2
CDR3 protein: CASSSSAGANTGELFF

clone size: few
J gene: TRBJ2-3
D gene: NA
V gene: TRBV30
CDR3 protein: CAWSWCGDTQYF

clone size: once
J gene: TRBJ2-1
D gene: NA
V gene: TRBV27
CDR3 protein: CASSGEYNNEQFF

clone size: NA
J gene: TRBJ2-1
D gene: TRBD1
V gene: TRBV18
CDR3 protein: CASSPGTGGHEQFF

clone size: NA
J gene: TRBJ1-5
D gene: NA
V gene: TRBV2
CDR3 protein: CASSVIRNQPQHF

clone size: NA
J gene: TRBJ2-5
D gene: TRBD2
V gene: TRBV10-3
CDR3 protein: CAISLREGRETQYF

clone size: NA
J gene: TRBJ2-1
D gene: NA
V gene: TRBV5-4
CDR3 protein: CASSPGSLPMNEQFF

clone size: NA
J gene: TRBJ1-4
D gene: TRBD1
V gene: TRBV5-4
CDR3 protein: CASSLGQGNEKLFF